This record covers a single T cell receptor beta chain. The antigen is not known. The sample comes from a study of beta chain features in type 1 diabetes. Background on the study: Examination spanned roughly 110 million sorted cells from all samples. Study conclusions and caveats: Among patients with Type 1 diabetes, TCRB CDR3s were moderately but significantly shorter in every one of the four CD4+ subsets. PCR might pick shorter templates more often, in the same way for patients and controls.

Sequenced material consisted of expressed TCRB transcripts (all of the isolated RNA was reverse transcribed). Some clones are missing from TCRdb's copy, which holds only in-frame ones; the method was immunoSEQ multiplex PCR. The profile covers 500,000 to 700,000 clones, with roughly 16% appearing a single time and roughly 0.098% taken by the ten largest. Germline loops: CDR1 MNHNS, CDR2 SASEGT. There are 14 residues in the CDR3. V was cut by 0 bases and J by 7 bases, with 10 bases left in between. The receptor comes from a man between 18 and 35 years old in good health. The V and J genes are TRBV6-1 and TRBJ2-1; no reliable D call. The sample was naive CD4+ T cells from blood. CDR3 sequence reads: CASSEAGVGNEQFF. CDR3 nucleotides: TGTGCCAGCAGTGAAGCTGGGGTTGGGAATGAGCAGTTCTTC.